A single sample gave rise to the 20 T cell receptor beta chains below, sequenced in a study of blood T cell repertoires in COVID-19. Libraries were prepared by immunoSEQ multiplex PCR; TCRdb keeps only in-frame clonotypes and omits some of them. The data show approximately 200,000 clones, 85% to 90% seen once. Sequenced sample: PBMCs or T cells enriched from blood (not recorded which). All receptors derive from a man between 25 and 39 years old who had recovered from COVID-19.

The gene calls are TRBV19 and TRBJ2-7; 8 bases are a match to TRBD1. The germline gives CDR1 LNHDA, CDR2 SQIVND (reference sequence). V lost 6 bases to trimming and J lost 5 bases; unmatched junction nucleotides: 6. The length of the CDR3 is 13 residues. The CDR3 is CASSPRTGNEQYF. The CDR3 region has the DNA TGTGCCAGTAGCCCCAGGACAGGGAACGAGCAGTACTTC.

The rearrangement joins TRBV5-6 to TRBJ2-3; D possibly corresponds to TRBD2 (5 bases). CDR3 length: 13 residues. The V end was cut by 0 bases, the J end by 6 bases, with 8 bases between. Germline-derived CDR1 and CDR2 are SGHDT and YYEEEE. The CDR3 spells CASSLAGSDTQYF. In DNA form, the CDR3 reads TGTGCCAGCAGCTTGGCGGGGTCGGATACGCAGTATTTT.

This clone turned up a few times. This sequence joins TRBV9 and TRBJ2-3; TRBD2 might be the D (5 bases). Germline V gene lookup returns CDR1 SGDLS and CDR2 YYNGEE. V shed 0 bases and J shed 2 bases, with 13 bases lying between them. This CDR3 contains 16 residues. CDR3 region: CASSVEASSHTDTQYF. Written as DNA, the CDR3 is TGTGCCAGCAGCGTAGAGGCTAGCAGTCACACAGATACGCAGTATTTT.

This chain joins TRBV19 and TRBJ1-5; 8 bases agree with TRBD1. The CDR3 is 14 amino acids. The germline gives CDR1 LNHDA, CDR2 SQIVND (reference sequence). The V and J ends lost 4 bases and 7 bases, in that order; junction bases with no gene match: 6. CDR3 in DNA: TGTGCCAGTAGTACAGGGGGCGGCTTCCAGCCCCAGCATTTT. Translating it yields CASSTGGGFQPQHF.

This chain links TRBV11-2 with TRBJ1-4; 7 nucleotides agree with TRBD1. The length of the CDR3 is 14 residues. J was trimmed by 2 bases and V by 4 bases; bases with no gene match: 1. Germline values: CDR1 SGHAT, CDR2 FQNNGV. The CDR3 bases are TGTGCCAGCAGCTACAGGGGTACTAATGAAAAACTGTTTTTT. This gives the protein CASSYRGTNEKLFF.

This rearrangement joins TRBV5-1 to TRBJ2-3; 8 positions agree with TRBD2. CDR3 length: 14 amino acids. The ends lost 2 bases at V and 5 bases at J; junction bases unmatched: 4. The germline CDR1 and CDR2 sequences are SGHRS and YFSETQ. The CDR3 DNA reads TGCGCCAGCAGCTTCCGGGAGGGGGGAGATACGCAGTATTTT. This sequence encodes CASSFREGGDTQYF.

This clone was observed once. As DNA, the CDR3 is TGTGCCAGCAGCTTTCTAGCGGGACCGCGCACCGGGGAGCTGTTTTTT. This codes for CASSFLAGPRTGELFF. The genes are TRBV7-9 and TRBJ2-2, with 9 bases identical to TRBD2. The CDR3 sequence is 16 residues long. The germline CDR1 and CDR2 sequences are SEHNR and FQNEAQ (reference sequence). The V segment lost 3 bases and the J segment 4 bases; nucleotides outside the gene matches: 6.

The chain joins TRBV2 to TRBJ1-4; D gene uncertain. Trimming cost V 7 bases and J 5 bases, with 14 bases left between them. The CDR3 has 14 residues. CDR1 and CDR2 from the germline V gene are SNHLY and FYNNEI. The CDR3 DNA reads as TGTGCCAGCACCGCCGGGTCCCGAAATGAAAAACTGTTTTTT. Translation: CASTAGSRNEKLFF. The full variable domain, completed using reference TRBV2 and TRBJ1-4, is EPEVTQTPSHQVTQMGQEVILRCVPISNHLYFYWYRQILGQKVEFLVSFYNNEISEKSEIFDDQFSVERPDGSNFTLKIRSTKLEDSAMYFCASTAGSRNEKLFFGSGTQLSVL.

J is TRBJ2-1 and V is TRBV28; 8 bases match TRBD2. The CDR3 consists of 14 residues. The J segment lost 5 bases and the V segment lost 6 bases, leaving 6 bases of the junction unmatched. Germline V gives CDR1 MDHEN, CDR2 SYDVKM. Here the CDR3 reads CASRRSGINNEQFF. The CDR3 DNA is TGTGCCAGCAGGCGTAGCGGGATCAACAATGAGCAGTTCTTC.

The chain combines TRBV18 with TRBJ2-1, with TRBD1 as a possible D gene (6 bases). The V gene's germline CDR1 is KGHSH and CDR2 LQKENI. This CDR3 comprises 15 residues. V was cut by 3 bases and J by 2 bases, with 11 bases left in between. The CDR3 coding sequence is TGTGCCAGCTCACCTACGGGACATACCTACAATGAGCAGTTCTTC. Its protein is CASSPTGHTYNEQFF.

The chain uses TRBV6-5 and TRBJ2-3, with TRBD2 matching 7 bases. The germline V gene has CDR1 MNHEY and CDR2 SVGAGI. The CDR3 spans 15 residues. V dropped 6 bases and J dropped 0; count of bases not matched to a gene: 6. The CDR3 region has the DNA TGTGCCAGCAGCGTAAGCGGGGCTAGCACAGATACGCAGTATTTT. Encoded protein: CASSVSGASTDTQYF.

The chain is built from TRBV13 and TRBJ2-1; 7 nucleotides match TRBD1. The CDR3 runs 14 residues. The junction had 4 bases not matched to a gene; V was cut back by 4 bases and J by 4 bases. Germline V gives CDR1 PRHDT, CDR2 FYEKMQ (reference sequence). The CDR3 spells CASSSRQGYNEQFF. In nucleotides, the CDR3 is TGTGCCAGCAGCTCCCGACAGGGATACAATGAGCAGTTCTTC. The full variable domain, in which reference TRBV13 and TRBJ2-1 provide the parts outside the CDR3, is AAGVIQSPRHLIKEKRETATLKCYPIPRHDTVYWYQQGPGQDPQFLISFYEKMQSDKGSIPDRFSAQQFSDYHSELNMSSLELGDSALYFCASSSRQGYNEQFFGPGTRLTVL.

This chain joins TRBV7-9 and TRBJ2-7, with D unresolved. The germline V gene encodes CDR1 SEHNR and CDR2 FQNEAQ (reference sequence). V shed 3 bases and J shed 1 base, with 4 bases lying between them. The CDR3 is made up of 12 amino acids. DNA of the CDR3: TGTGCCAGCAGCTTCCTTTCCTACGAGCAGTACTTC. Translation gives CASSFLSYEQYF. Together with reference TRBV7-9 and TRBJ2-7, the CDR3 gives the full variable domain: DTGVSQNPRHKITKRGQNVTFRCDPISEHNRLYWYRQTLGQGPEFLTYFQNEAQLEKSRLLSDRFSAERPKGSFSTLEIQRTEQGDSAMYLCASSFLSYEQYFGPGTRLTVT.

The chain recombines TRBV2 with TRBJ2-1, with a possible D match to TRBD2 (5 bases). Germline V gene lookup returns CDR1 SNHLY and CDR2 FYNNEI. The CDR3 contains 14 residues. Trimming took 6 bases from V and 0 from J, leaving 9 bases between them. CDR3 in DNA: TGTGCCAGCAGGGACTGGGGCTCCTACAATGAGCAGTTCTTC. Translation gives CASRDWGSYNEQFF. Full variable domain (remainder filled in from reference TRBV2 and TRBJ2-1): EPEVTQTPSHQVTQMGQEVILRCVPISNHLYFYWYRQILGQKVEFLVSFYNNEISEKSEIFDDQFSVERPDGSNFTLKIRSTKLEDSAMYFCASRDWGSYNEQFFGPGTRLTVL.

The chain uses TRBV6-5 and TRBJ2-1, with 8 positions matching TRBD2. The CDR3 is made up of 15 amino acids. In germline, CDR1 is MNHEY, CDR2 SVGAGI. The J segment lost 8 bases and the V segment lost 6 bases, leaving 12 bases of the junction unmatched. CDR3 residues: CASSTGTRGVDEQFF. CDR3 coding DNA: TGTGCCAGCAGCACCGGGACTAGGGGCGTAGATGAGCAGTTCTTC.

The chain employs TRBV7-9 and TRBJ2-3, with D unclear. Per the germline V gene, CDR1 is SEHNR and CDR2 is FQNEAQ (reference sequence). The V end was cut by 3 bases, the J end by 2 bases, with 9 bases between. CDR3 length: 14 amino acids. CDR3 bases: TGTGCCAGCAGCTTCGGAACAGACACAGATACGCAGTATTTT. Amino acid sequence: CASSFGTDTDTQYF.

The chain employs TRBV11-2 and TRBJ2-2; D is possibly TRBD1 (5 bases). V lost 5 bases to trimming and J lost 0 bases, with 13 bases between them. The CDR3 loop spans 16 amino acids. Germline CDR1 and CDR2: SGHAT and FQNNGV. The CDR3 coding sequence is TGTGCCAGCAGCCGAAACGCAGGGCCGAACACCGGGGAGCTGTTTTTT. Translated: CASSRNAGPNTGELFF.

This rearrangement joins TRBV6-5 to TRBJ2-7, with a possible D match to TRBD2 (6 bases). V was pared by 5 bases and J by 0 bases, with 11 bases between. Germline V lookup: CDR1 MNHEY, CDR2 SVGAGI. CDR3 length: 14 amino acids. CDR3 sequence reads: CASSRGIGSYEQYF. DNA for the CDR3: TGTGCCAGCAGTCGCGGGATTGGCTCCTACGAGCAGTACTTC.

This chain connects TRBV5-1 to TRBJ2-2; D is perhaps TRBD1 (6 bases). Germline CDR1 SGHRS, CDR2 YFSETQ. Trimming shortened V by 1 base and J by 1 base, and 11 bases separated the two germline ends. The CDR3 sequence is 16 residues long. The CDR3 region is CASSLYGTRNTGELFF. The CDR3 nucleotides read TGCGCCAGCAGCTTGTACGGGACACGGAACACCGGGGAGCTGTTTTTT. Full variable domain (missing parts from reference TRBV5-1 and TRBJ2-2): KAGVTQTPRYLIKTRGQQVTLSCSPISGHRSVSWYQQTPGQGLQFLFEYFSETQRNKGNFPGRFSGRQFSNSRSEMNVSTLELGDSALYLCASSLYGTRNTGELFFGEGSRLTVL.

The J gene is TRBJ2-5, the V gene TRBV5-4; 7 bases are shared with TRBD1. Unmatched junction bases numbered 5, after V lost 4 bases and J lost 2 bases. Germline values: CDR1 SGHNT, CDR2 YYREEE (reference sequence). The CDR3 has 14 residues. CDR3 protein: CASSAPGQQETQYF. CDR3 nucleotide sequence: TGTGCCAGCAGCGCACCGGGACAGCAAGAGACCCAGTACTTC.